The rows below give T cell receptor beta chains drawn from one sample of a study of shared clonotypes between healthy human individuals. Assay: immunoSEQ multiplex PCR; the TCRdb copy retains only in-frame clones and omits some. The sample records over 2 million clones, about 95% being singletons. Sequences were obtained from naive CD8+ T cells sorted from blood. The receptors shown here come from a young man in good health. The CDR3 runs from the conserved cysteine through the conserved F or W. D genes are given only for firm matches. Clone size appears in some rows only: once, few, many, or a class for an expanded clone.

J gene	clone size	D gene	V gene	CDR3 DNA	CDR3 protein
TRBJ2-2	.	.	TRBV10-3	TGTGCCATCAGTGAGTCCCATGAAACCCCTTTCACCCCCGGGAAGGCGTTTTTT	CAISESHETPFTPGKAFF
TRBJ2-7	once	.	TRBV9	TGTGCCAGCAGCGTAGCTGACCCAACCTACGAGCAGTACTTC	CASSVADPTYEQYF
TRBJ2-7	.	TRBD1	TRBV4-1	TGCGCCAGCAGATTGCGACAGGGGCCGAACTACGAGCAGTACTTC	CASRLRQGPNYEQYF
TRBJ2-1	.	.	TRBV4-3	TGCGCCAGCAGCCAAGATGCCGGGTCGGGTGAGCAGTTCTTC	CASSQDAGSGEQFF
TRBJ2-7	once	.	TRBV10-1	TGCGCCAGCAGTGATAGTGCGGAGGGGCCGACCTACGAGCAGTACTTC	CASSDSAEGPTYEQYF
TRBJ2-1	.	TRBD2	TRBV5-1	TGCGCCAGCAGCTTGTCCCCGGGACTAGCGGGGGTTTTGTTCTTC	CASSLSPGLAGVLFF
TRBJ1-2	.	TRBD1	TRBV4-1	TGCGCCAGCAGCCAAGCCGACGGGACAGGGGCCCGGGGCTACACCTTC	CASSQADGTGARGYTF
TRBJ2-1	.	.	TRBV28	TGTGCCAGCAGCCCATGGTACAATGAGCAGTTCTTC	CASSPWYNEQFF
TRBJ2-7	.	TRBD1	TRBV12-5	TGTGCTAGTGCTAAACCTGGACAGGGCTACGAGCAGTACTTC	CASAKPGQGYEQYF
TRBJ2-2	.	.	TRBV6-6	TGTGCCAGCTCAACCTACACCGGGGAGCTGTTTTTT	CASSTYTGELFF
TRBJ2-5	.	TRBD2	TRBV27	TGTGCCAGCAGTCCGAGGACTAGCGGGCAGGAGACCCAGTACTTC	CASSPRTSGQETQYF
TRBJ2-1	.	TRBD2	TRBV5-6	TGTGCCAGCAGCTTTGGGCTAGCGGGGGCCTACAATGAGCAGTTCTTC	CASSFGLAGAYNEQFF
TRBJ1-2	.	.	TRBV29-1	TGCAGCGTTGTTACAAACTATGGCTACACCTTC	CSVVTNYGYTF
TRBJ1-1	.	.	TRBV7-8	TGTGCCAGCAACAGGGCAGGGGCCTACACTGAAGCTTTCTTT	CASNRAGAYTEAFF
TRBJ1-2	.	.	TRBV5-6	TGTGCCAGCAGCTTGGAGGTGGCTAACTATGGCTACACCTTC	CASSLEVANYGYTF
TRBJ1-5	.	.	TRBV5-6	TGTGCCAGCAGCGGAAGGACATTGACGGGACAGCCCCAGCATTTT	CASSGRTLTGQPQHF
TRBJ2-7	.	TRBD1	TRBV14	TGTGCCAGCAGCCAAAGGGGGCCACTCTACGAGCAGTACTTC	CASSQRGPLYEQYF
TRBJ2-7	.	.	TRBV2	TGTGCCACCTTGACAGAGAAATACTACGAGCAGTACTTC	CATLTEKYYEQYF
TRBJ2-7	.	TRBD2	TRBV13	TGTGCCAGCAGCCCAGGACTAGCGGGAGTTTACGAGCAGTACTTC	CASSPGLAGVYEQYF
TRBJ2-3	once	.	TRBV29-1	TGCAGCGTGGGGGGTTTGCGGGCAGATACGCAGTATTTT	CSVGGLRADTQYF
TRBJ1-1	.	TRBD1	TRBV6-4	TGTGCCAGCAGGGTCACAGGGGCGAACACTGAAGCTTTCTTT	CASRVTGANTEAFF
TRBJ2-7	once	.	TRBV27	TGTGCCAGCAGTTCCCGAAGGGCCGCTTACTACGAGCAGTACTTC	CASSSRRAAYYEQYF
TRBJ2-5	.	TRBD1	TRBV13	TGTGCCAGCAGCTCCAGGACAGGAGGTTGGGAGACCCAGTACTTC	CASSSRTGGWETQYF
TRBJ2-1	.	.	TRBV27	TGTGCCAGCAGCCATGACAGTTCCTACAATGAGCAGTTCTTC	CASSHDSSYNEQFF
TRBJ2-7	.	.	TRBV28	TGTGCCAGCAGTCCCAGGACAGGCGGGGGGTACGAGCAGTACTTC	CASSPRTGGGYEQYF
TRBJ2-7	.	TRBD2	TRBV5-6	TGTGCCAGCAGCAATCTAGCGGGGGGCGTGTACGAGCAGTACTTC	CASSNLAGGVYEQYF
TRBJ2-3	.	.	TRBV11-2	TGTGCCAGCAGCTTAATCTTGAGCGAACCTAGCACAGATACGCAGTATTTT	CASSLILSEPSTDTQYF
TRBJ2-5	.	TRBD2	TRBV11-2	TGTGCCAGCAGGCTAGCGGGGGGTTTAGAGACCCAGTACTTC	CASRLAGGLETQYF
TRBJ1-2	.	.	TRBV4-1	TGCGCCAGCAGCCAAGTGGTCTCAGGAGACTATGGCTACACCTTC	CASSQVVSGDYGYTF
TRBJ2-7	.	TRBD1	TRBV7-9	TGTGCCAGCAGCTTAGCTTGGGGGGACAGGCACGAGCAGTACTTC	CASSLAWGDRHEQYF
TRBJ2-7	.	TRBD1	TRBV5-1	TGCGCCAGCAGCTTGGAGACAGGGTTCTACGAGCAGTACTTC	CASSLETGFYEQYF
TRBJ1-6	once	.	TRBV9	TGTGCCAGCAGCGTAGGACTGATCTCCTATAATCCACCCCTCCACTTT	CASSVGLISYNPPLHF
TRBJ2-7	.	.	TRBV5-6	TGTGCCAGCAGCCAGGCCATCTCCTACGAGCAGTACTTC	CASSQAISYEQYF
TRBJ2-7	.	.	TRBV29-1	TGCAGCGTCGTCGACAGATTCCTTCTGCACTTC	CSVVDRFLLHF
TRBJ2-2	.	.	TRBV15	TGTGCCACCAGCGGAGGACATCCGACAGGGGAGCTGTTTTTT	CATSGGHPTGELFF
TRBJ1-6	.	.	TRBV9	TGTGCCAGCAGCTCTGGACAGACCTATAATTCACCCCTCCACTTT	CASSSGQTYNSPLHF
TRBJ1-2	.	.	TRBV6-1	TGTGCCAGCAGTGTGCTCACCTTC	CASSVLTF
TRBJ2-3	.	.	TRBV5-4	TGTGCCAGCAGATTCGCCGGGGGAAGCACAGATACGCAGTATTTT	CASRFAGGSTDTQYF
TRBJ2-7	once	TRBD2	TRBV10-1	TGCGCCAGCAGTGCCGGGACTAGCGGGTCGAGCTCCTACGAGCAGTACTTC	CASSAGTSGSSSYEQYF
TRBJ2-7	few	.	TRBV4-3	TGCGCCAGCAGCCTAGGCCTGGCATCGCCGACCTACGAGCAGTACTTC	CASSLGLASPTYEQYF
TRBJ1-6	.	.	TRBV7-2	TGTGCCAGCAGCAGAACAAGCCTGAATTCACCCCTCCACTTT	CASSRTSLNSPLHF
TRBJ2-1	.	TRBD1	TRBV15	TGTGCCACCAGCAGAGACGCGGGACAGGGGGTTTATGAGCAGTTCTTC	CATSRDAGQGVYEQFF
TRBJ2-5	once	.	TRBV11-2	TGTGCCAGCAGCTTATGGGGGCGGATCAAATTCCAAGAGACCCAGTACTTC	CASSLWGRIKFQETQYF
TRBJ1-2	.	.	TRBV7-9	TGTGCCAGCAACCTGATCCTGGCTGGAGGCTACACCTTC	CASNLILAGGYTF
TRBJ2-7	.	.	TRBV5-1	TGCGCCAGCAGCTTGTTTGCAAGTAGTCCGCGGACAGTCCCCCTCTACGAGCAGTACTTC	CASSLFASSPRTVPLYEQYF
TRBJ1-5	.	.	TRBV9	TGTGCCAGCAGCGTAGATGGGGGAATAAGCAATCAGCCCCAGCATTTT	CASSVDGGISNQPQHF
TRBJ2-7	.	TRBD2	TRBV10-3	TGTGCCATCAGTGAGGTCGTAGCGGGAGATCGGGAGCAGTACTTC	CAISEVVAGDREQYF
TRBJ2-2	.	TRBD1	TRBV29-1	TGCAGCGTTGGGACAGGGGAACACGGGGAGCTGTTTTTT	CSVGTGEHGELFF
TRBJ1-1	.	TRBD1	TRBV4-1	TGCGCCAGCAGCCAGGATCGACAGGGAAGAGGAACTGAAGCTTTCTTT	CASSQDRQGRGTEAFF
TRBJ2-3	.	TRBD2	TRBV6-6	TGTGCCAGCAGTCCGCCTAGCGGGGGGGAAAGAGATACGCAGTATTTT	CASSPPSGGERDTQYF
TRBJ2-7	.	TRBD2	TRBV7-2	TGTGCCAGCAGCTTAGTATCGGGCGGGAGCCCCTACGAGCAGTACTTC	CASSLVSGGSPYEQYF
TRBJ1-3	.	.	TRBV28	TGTGCCAGCAGTCTGTCGACAGTTTTCTCTGGAAACACCATATATTTT	CASSLSTVFSGNTIYF
TRBJ2-7	few	.	TRBV6-6	TGTGCCAGCCGAGGACAGAGCTGGCTTTACGAGCAGTACTTC	CASRGQSWLYEQYF
TRBJ1-6	once	.	TRBV11-2	TGTGCCAGCAGCTTAGTGGTGGGGACGGGATCACCCCTCCACTTT	CASSLVVGTGSPLHF